The T cell receptor (beta chain) described here comes from a study of cytomegalovirus exposure and HLA in healthy donors. About the study: The use of the same platform for the roughly 110 validation repertoires and the approximately 670 first-cohort repertoires was reported by a later analysis.

The assay was immunoSEQ multiplex PCR, and TCRdb's table has in-frame clones only and misses some. The sample yields around 250,000 clones, nearly 90% seen once. The ends were cut back, 5 bases at V and 1 base at J, with 12 bases in the middle. Germline lookup yields CDR1 KGHSH and CDR2 LQKENI. This CDR3 region has 15 residues. Study-level points and caveats: The investigators catalogued 180 or so TCR beta chains as cytomegalovirus-associated. The classifier was said to identify cytomegalovirus status with high specificity and sensitivity. The finding came from a later analysis; first-cohort TCR clusters tended to co-occur in the roughly 120 validation repertoires.

Notes on this clone: Its target is not known.

The sequence was collected from a woman aged 18-29 years in good health and CMV-seronegative. Sequences were obtained from PBMCs. The genes are TRBV18 and TRBJ1-5; D unclear. The CDR3 sequence is CASSSEVLSNQPQHF. The CDR3 coding sequence is TGTGCCAGCTCAAGCGAGGTCCTGAGCAATCAGCCCCAGCATTTT.